This T cell receptor beta chain was profiled in a study of sequential checkpoint blockade in melanoma. The length of the CDR3 is 15 residues. CDR1 LNHDA and CDR2 SQIVND come from the germline V gene (reference sequence). V lost 3 bases to trimming and J lost 0 bases, with 9 bases between them. The repertoire was sequenced with immunoSEQ multiplex PCR; TCRdb's copy has only in-frame clones and lacks some. The sample includes fewer than 4,000 clones, about a fifth of them seen just once. This clone was recorded a few times. Treatment in this sample: randomized to nivolumab then ipilimumab (arm A) or the reverse (arm B).

The sequencing used tumor tissue (inferred from file names), collected from a patient given nivolumab and ipilimumab in sequence. This chain links TRBV19 with TRBJ1-3, with D hard to call. The origin of this receptor is a human donor with melanoma. DNA of the CDR3: TGTGCCAGTAGTATGACACAGAGCTCTGGAAACACCATATATTTT. Encoded protein: CASSMTQSSGNTIYF.